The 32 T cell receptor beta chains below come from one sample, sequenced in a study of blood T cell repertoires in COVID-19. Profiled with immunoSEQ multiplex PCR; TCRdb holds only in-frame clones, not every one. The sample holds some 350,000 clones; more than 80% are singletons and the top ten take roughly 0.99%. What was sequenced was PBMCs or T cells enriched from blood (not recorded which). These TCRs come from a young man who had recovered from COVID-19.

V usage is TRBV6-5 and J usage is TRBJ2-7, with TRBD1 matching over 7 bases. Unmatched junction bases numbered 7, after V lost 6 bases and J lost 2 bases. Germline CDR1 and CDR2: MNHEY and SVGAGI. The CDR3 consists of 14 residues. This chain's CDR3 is CASRTGTATYEQYF. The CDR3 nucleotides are TGTGCCAGCAGGACCGGGACAGCGACCTACGAGCAGTACTTC.

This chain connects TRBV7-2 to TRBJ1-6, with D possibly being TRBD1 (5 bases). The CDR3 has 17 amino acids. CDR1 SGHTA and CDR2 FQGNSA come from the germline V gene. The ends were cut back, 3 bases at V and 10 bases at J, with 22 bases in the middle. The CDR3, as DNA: TGTGCCAGCAGCTTCCAAGACGTCCTGGGCGGGGGATCACCCCTCCACTTT. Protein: CASSFQDVLGGGSPLHF.

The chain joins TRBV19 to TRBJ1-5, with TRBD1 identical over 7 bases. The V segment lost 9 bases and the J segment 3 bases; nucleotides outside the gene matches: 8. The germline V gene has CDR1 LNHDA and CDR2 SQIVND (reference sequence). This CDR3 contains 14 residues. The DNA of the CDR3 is TGTGCCAGCTTGGACAGGAGTAACAATCAGCCCCAGCATTTT. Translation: CASLDRSNNQPQHF.

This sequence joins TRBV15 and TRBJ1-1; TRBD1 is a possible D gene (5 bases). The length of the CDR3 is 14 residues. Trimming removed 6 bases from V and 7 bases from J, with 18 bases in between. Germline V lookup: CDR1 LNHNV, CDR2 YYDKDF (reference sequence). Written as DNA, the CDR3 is TGTGCCACCAGGTGGGGGGTTGATGGTGGTGAAGCTTTCTTT. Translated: CATRWGVDGGEAFF.

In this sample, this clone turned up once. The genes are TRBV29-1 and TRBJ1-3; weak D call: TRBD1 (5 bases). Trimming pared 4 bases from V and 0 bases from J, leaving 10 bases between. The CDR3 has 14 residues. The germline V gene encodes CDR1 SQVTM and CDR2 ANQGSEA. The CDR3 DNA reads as TGCAGCGTTGCGGGCGGGACCTCTGGAAACACCATATATTTT. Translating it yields CSVAGGTSGNTIYF.

The DNA of the CDR3 is TGCAGCGTTGAAAGGGCAGGGGCTGGGGCCAACGTCCTGACTTTC. Translated, it gives CSVERAGAGANVLTF. The V gene is TRBV29-1, the J gene TRBJ2-6; TRBD1 might be the D (6 bases). V was trimmed by 2 bases and J by 2 bases, leaving 10 bases between them. The CDR3 has 15 residues. From germline, CDR1 is SQVTM and CDR2 ANQGSEA.

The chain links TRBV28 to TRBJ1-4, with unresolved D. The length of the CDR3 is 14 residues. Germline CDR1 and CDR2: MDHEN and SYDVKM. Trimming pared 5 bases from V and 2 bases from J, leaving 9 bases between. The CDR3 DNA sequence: TGTGCCAGCAGTCCTCACGAGACTAATGAAAAACTGTTTTTT. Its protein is CASSPHETNEKLFF.

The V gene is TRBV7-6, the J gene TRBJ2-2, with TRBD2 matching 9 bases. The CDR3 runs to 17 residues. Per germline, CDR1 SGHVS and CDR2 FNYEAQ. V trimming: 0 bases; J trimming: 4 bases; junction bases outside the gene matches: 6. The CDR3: CASSLARRGGTTGELFF. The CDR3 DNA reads TGTGCCAGCAGCTTAGCTCGGCGGGGGGGAACCACCGGGGAGCTGTTTTTT.

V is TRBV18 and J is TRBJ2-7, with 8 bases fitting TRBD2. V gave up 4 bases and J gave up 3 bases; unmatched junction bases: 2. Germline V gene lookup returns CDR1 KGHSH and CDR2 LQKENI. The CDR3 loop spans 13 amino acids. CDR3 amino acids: CASSLGRDYEQYF. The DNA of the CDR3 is TGTGCCAGCTCACTCGGGAGGGACTACGAGCAGTACTTC.

Here the CDR3 reads CASSLITGDNEQFF. The CDR3 DNA is TGTGCCAGCAGTTTAATTACAGGGGACAATGAGCAGTTCTTC. The J gene is TRBJ2-1, the V gene TRBV28; TRBD1 matches at 7 bases. Germline values: CDR1 MDHEN, CDR2 SYDVKM. This CDR3 comprises 14 residues. The trim removed 2 bases at V and 5 bases at J, leaving 3 bases unmatched.

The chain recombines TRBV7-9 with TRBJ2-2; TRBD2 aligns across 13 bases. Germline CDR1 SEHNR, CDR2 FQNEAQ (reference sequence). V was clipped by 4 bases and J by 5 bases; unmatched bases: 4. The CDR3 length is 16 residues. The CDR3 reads CASSSGLAGETGELFF. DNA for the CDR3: TGTGCCAGCAGCTCTGGACTAGCGGGAGAAACCGGGGAGCTGTTTTTT.

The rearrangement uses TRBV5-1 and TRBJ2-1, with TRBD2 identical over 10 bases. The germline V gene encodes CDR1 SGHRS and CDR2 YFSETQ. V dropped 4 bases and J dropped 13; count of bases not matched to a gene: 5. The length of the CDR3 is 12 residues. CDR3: CASSQGLASQFF. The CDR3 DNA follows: TGCGCCAGCAGCCAGGGACTAGCGAGTCAGTTCTTC.

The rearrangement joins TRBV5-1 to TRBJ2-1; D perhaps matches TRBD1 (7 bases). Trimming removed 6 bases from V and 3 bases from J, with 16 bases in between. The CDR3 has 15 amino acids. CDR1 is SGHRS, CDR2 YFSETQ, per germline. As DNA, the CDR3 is TGCGCCAGCACCACCAGGGGGGATAGCTACAATGAGCAGTTCTTC. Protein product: CASTTRGDSYNEQFF.

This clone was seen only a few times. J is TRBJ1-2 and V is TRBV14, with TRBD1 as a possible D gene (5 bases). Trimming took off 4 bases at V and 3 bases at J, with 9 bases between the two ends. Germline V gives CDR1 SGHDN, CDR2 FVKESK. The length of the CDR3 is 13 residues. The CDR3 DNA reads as TGTGCCAGCAGCCCAGGGAGGTACTATGGCTACACCTTC. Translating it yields CASSPGRYYGYTF.

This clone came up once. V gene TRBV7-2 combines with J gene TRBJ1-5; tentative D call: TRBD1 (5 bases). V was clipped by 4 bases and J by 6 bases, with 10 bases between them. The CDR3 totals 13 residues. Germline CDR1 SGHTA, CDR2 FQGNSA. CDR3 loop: CASSSLDSQPQHF. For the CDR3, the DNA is TGTGCCAGCAGCTCCCTAGACAGTCAGCCCCAGCATTTT.

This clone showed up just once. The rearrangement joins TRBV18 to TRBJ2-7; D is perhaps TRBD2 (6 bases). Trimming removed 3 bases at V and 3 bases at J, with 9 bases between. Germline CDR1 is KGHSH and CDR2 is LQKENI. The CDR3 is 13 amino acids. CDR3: CASSPAGYYEQYF. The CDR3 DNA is TGTGCCAGCTCACCGGCGGGATACTACGAGCAGTACTTC.

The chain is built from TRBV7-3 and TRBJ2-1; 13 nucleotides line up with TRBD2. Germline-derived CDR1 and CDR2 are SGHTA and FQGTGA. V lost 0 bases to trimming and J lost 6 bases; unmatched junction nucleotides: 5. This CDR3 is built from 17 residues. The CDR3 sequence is CASSLTLGLAGSNEQFF. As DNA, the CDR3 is TGTGCCAGCAGCTTAACCTTGGGACTAGCGGGGTCCAATGAGCAGTTCTTC.

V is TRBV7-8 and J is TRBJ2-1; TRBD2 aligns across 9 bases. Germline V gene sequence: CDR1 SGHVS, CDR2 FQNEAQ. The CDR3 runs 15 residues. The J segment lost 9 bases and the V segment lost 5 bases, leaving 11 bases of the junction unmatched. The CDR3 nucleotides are TGTGCCAGCAGCCCCCGGCTAGCGGGGTTTGGTGAGCAGTTCTTC. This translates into CASSPRLAGFGEQFF.

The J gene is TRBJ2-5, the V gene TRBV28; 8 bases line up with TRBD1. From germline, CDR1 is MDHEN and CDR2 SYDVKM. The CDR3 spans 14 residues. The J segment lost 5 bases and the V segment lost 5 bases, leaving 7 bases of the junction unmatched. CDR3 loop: CASSRQGNSETQYF. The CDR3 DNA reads TGTGCCAGCAGTAGACAGGGGAACTCGGAGACCCAGTACTTC.

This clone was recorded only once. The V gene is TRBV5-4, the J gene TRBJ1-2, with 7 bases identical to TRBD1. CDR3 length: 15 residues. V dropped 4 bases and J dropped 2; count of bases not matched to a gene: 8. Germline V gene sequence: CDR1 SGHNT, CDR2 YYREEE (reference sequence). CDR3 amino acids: CASSRRDSLNYGYTF. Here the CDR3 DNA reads TGTGCCAGCAGCCGGAGGGACAGCTTAAACTATGGCTACACCTTC.

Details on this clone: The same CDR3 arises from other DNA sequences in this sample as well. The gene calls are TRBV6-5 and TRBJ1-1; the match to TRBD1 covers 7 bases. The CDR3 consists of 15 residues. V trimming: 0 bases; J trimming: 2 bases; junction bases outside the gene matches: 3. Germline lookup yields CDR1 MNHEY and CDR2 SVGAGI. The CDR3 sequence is CASSYSDRANTEAFF. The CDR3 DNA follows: TGTGCCAGCAGTTACTCCGACAGGGCCAACACTGAAGCTTTCTTT.

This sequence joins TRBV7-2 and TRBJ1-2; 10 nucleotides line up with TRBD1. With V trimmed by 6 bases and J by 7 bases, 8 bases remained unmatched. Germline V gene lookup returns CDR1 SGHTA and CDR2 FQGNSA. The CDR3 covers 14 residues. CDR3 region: CASSFGTGERGYTF. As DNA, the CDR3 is TGTGCCAGCAGTTTCGGGACAGGGGAGCGTGGCTACACCTTC.

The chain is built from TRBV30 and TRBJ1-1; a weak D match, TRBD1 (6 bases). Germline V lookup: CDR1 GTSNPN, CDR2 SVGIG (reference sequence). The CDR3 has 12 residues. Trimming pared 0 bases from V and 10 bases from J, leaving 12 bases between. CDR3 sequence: CAWSVSGGTAFF. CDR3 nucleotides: TGTGCCTGGAGTGTATCGGGGGGCACAGCTTTCTTT.

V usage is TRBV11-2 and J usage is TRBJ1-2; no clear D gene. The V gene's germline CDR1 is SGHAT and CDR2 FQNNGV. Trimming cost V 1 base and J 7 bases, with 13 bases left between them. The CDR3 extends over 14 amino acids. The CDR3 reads CASSLVLSGLGYTF. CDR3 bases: TGTGCCAGCAGCTTAGTATTGTCAGGTCTTGGCTACACCTTC.

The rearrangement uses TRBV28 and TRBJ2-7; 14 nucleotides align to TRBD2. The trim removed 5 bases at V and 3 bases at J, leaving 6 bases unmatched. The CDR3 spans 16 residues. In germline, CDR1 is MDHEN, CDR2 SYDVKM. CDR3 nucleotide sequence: TGTGCCAGCAGTCCACTGACTAGCGGGAGGGTCTACGAGCAGTACTTC. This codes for CASSPLTSGRVYEQYF.

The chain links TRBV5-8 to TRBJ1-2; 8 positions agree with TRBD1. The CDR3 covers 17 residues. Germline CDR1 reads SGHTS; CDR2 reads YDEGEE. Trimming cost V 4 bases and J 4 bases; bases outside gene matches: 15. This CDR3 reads CASSHYPRDRYFYGYTF. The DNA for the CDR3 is TGTGCCAGCAGCCATTACCCACGGGACAGGTACTTCTATGGCTACACCTTC.

CDR3 protein: CASVAGEGSPLHF. CDR3 DNA: TGTGCCAGCGTCGCAGGCGAGGGATCACCCCTCCACTTT. This rearrangement joins TRBV28 to TRBJ1-6; D uncertain. The V and J ends lost 8 bases and 10 bases respectively, with 15 bases between them. Germline V gene lookup returns CDR1 MDHEN and CDR2 SYDVKM. This CDR3 contains 13 residues.

CDR3 protein: CASRSSGFIYGYTF. In DNA, the CDR3 is TGTGCCAGCAGGTCCTCAGGGTTTATCTATGGCTACACCTTC. This chain connects TRBV7-3 to TRBJ1-2; D is perhaps TRBD1 (5 bases). This CDR3 has 14 residues. V lost 6 bases to trimming and J lost 4 bases, with 15 bases between them. Germline CDR1 reads SGHTA; CDR2 reads FQGTGA. The full variable domain, its missing parts supplied by reference TRBV7-3 and TRBJ1-2, is GAGVSQTPSNKVTEKGKYVELRCDPISGHTALYWYRQSLGQGPEFLIYFQGTGAADDSGLPNDRFFAVRPEGSVSTLKIQRTERGDSAVYLCASRSSGFIYGYTFGSGTRLTVV.

In DNA form, the CDR3 reads TGTGCCAGCAGCTTATTGGGGGCCTCTAGCACAGATACGCAGTATTTT. Translated, it gives CASSLLGASSTDTQYF. The chain combines TRBV13 with TRBJ2-3, with D perhaps TRBD1 (6 bases). V gave up 2 bases and J gave up 0 bases, with 12 bases separating them. CDR3 length: 16 amino acids. Per the germline V gene, CDR1 is PRHDT and CDR2 is FYEKMQ (reference sequence).

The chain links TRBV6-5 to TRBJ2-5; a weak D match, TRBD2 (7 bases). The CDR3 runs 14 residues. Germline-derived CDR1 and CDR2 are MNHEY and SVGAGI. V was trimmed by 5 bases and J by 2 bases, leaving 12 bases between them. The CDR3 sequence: CASSLKGGQETQYF. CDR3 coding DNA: TGTGCCAGCAGTCTTAAGGGGGGGCAAGAGACCCAGTACTTC.

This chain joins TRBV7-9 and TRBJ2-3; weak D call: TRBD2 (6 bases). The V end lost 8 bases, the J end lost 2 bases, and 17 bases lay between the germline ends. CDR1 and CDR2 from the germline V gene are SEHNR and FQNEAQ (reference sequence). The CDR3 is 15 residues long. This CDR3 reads CASFATTDYTDTQYF. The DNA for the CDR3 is TGTGCCAGCTTCGCCACAACGGACTACACAGATACGCAGTATTTT. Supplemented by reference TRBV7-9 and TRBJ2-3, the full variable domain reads DTGVSQNPRHKITKRGQNVTFRCDPISEHNRLYWYRQTLGQGPEFLTYFQNEAQLEKSRLLSDRFSAERPKGSFSTLEIQRTEQGDSAMYLCASFATTDYTDTQYFGPGTRLTVL.

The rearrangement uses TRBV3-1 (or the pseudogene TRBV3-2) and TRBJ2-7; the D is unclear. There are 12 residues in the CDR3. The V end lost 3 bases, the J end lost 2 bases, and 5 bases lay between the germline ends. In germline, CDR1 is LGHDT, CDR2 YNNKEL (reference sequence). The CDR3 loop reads CASSHPTYEQYF. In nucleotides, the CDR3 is TGTGCCAGCAGCCACCCCACCTACGAGCAGTACTTC.